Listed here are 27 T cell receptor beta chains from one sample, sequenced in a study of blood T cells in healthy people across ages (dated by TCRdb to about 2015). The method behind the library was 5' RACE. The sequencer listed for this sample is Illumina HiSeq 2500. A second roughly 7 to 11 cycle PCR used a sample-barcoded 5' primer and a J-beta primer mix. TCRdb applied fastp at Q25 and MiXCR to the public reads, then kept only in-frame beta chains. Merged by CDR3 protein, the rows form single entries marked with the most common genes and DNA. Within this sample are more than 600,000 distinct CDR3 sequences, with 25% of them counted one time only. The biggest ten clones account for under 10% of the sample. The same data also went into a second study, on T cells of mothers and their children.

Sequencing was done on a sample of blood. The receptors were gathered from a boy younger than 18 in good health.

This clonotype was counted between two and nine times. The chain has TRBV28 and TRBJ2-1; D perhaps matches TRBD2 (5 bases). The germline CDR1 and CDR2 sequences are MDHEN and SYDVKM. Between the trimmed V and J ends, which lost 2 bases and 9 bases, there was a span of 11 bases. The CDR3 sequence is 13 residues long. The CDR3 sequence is CASSLSLAREQFF. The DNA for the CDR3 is TGTGCCAGCAGTTTAAGCCTAGCTCGTGAGCAGTTCTTC.

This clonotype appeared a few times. The DNA for the CDR3 is TGCAGCGTTTACGGGACTATCGACTCCCCCTACGAGCAGTACTTC. Amino acid sequence: CSVYGTIDSPYEQYF. This chain links TRBV29-1 with TRBJ2-5; 7 bases match TRBD2. The DNA end lines up better with TRBJ2-7; the J call may be wrong. Germline loops: CDR1 SQVTM, CDR2 ANQGSEA. The CDR3 is made up of 15 amino acids.

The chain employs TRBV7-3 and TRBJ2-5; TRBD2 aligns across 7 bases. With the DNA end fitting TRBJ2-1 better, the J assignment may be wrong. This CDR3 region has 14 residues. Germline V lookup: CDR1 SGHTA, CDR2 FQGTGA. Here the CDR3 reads CASSLAGASNEQFF. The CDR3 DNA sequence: TGTGCCAGCAGCTTGGCGGGAGCTAGCAATGAGCAGTTCTTC.

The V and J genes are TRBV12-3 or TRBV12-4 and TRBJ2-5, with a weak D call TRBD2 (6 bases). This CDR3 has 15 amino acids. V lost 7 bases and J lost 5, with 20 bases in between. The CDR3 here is CASTLWLAAEETQYF. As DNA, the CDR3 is TGTGCCAGCACCCTGTGGTTAGCGGCGGAGGAGACCCAGTACTTC.

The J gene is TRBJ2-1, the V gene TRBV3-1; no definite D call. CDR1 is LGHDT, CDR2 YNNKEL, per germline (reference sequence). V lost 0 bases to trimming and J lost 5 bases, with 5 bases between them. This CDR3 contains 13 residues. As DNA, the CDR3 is TGTGCCAGCAGCCAAGACAGGCACAATGAGCAGTTCTTC. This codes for CASSQDRHNEQFF.

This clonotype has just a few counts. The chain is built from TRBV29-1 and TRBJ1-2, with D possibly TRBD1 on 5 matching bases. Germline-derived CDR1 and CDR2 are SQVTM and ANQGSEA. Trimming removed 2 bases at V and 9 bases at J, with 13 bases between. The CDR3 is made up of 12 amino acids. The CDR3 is CSVEPQGGSYTF. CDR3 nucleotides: TGCAGCGTTGAACCCCAGGGAGGCAGCTACACCTTC.

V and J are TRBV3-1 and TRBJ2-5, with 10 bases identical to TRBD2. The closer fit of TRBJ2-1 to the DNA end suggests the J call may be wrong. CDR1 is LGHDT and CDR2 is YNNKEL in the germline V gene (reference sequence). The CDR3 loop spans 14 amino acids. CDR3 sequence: CASSQDGSGRGQFF. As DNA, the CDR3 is TGTGCCAGCAGCCAAGATGGCAGCGGGAGGGGGCAGTTCTTC.

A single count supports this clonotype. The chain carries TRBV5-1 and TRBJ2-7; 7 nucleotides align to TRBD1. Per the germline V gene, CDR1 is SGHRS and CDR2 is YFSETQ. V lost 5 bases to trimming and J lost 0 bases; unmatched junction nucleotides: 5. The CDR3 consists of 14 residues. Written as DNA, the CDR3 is TGCGCCAGCAGGACAGGGCCAAACTCCTACGAGCAGTACTTC. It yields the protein CASRTGPNSYEQYF.

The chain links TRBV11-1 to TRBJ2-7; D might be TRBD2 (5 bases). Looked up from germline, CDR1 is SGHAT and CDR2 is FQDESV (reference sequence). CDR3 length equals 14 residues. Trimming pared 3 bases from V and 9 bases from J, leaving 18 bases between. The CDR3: CASSFTRVGLGQYF. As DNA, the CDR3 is TGTGCCAGCAGCTTCACGAGGGTCGGTCTCGGGCAGTACTTC.

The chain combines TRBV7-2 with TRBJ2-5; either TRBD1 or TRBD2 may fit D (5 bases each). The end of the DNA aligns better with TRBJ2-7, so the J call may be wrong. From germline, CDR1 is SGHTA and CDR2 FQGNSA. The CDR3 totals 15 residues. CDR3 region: CASSSGNGAPYEQYF. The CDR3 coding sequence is TGTGCCAGCAGCTCAGGGAACGGGGCACCCTACGAGCAGTACTTC.

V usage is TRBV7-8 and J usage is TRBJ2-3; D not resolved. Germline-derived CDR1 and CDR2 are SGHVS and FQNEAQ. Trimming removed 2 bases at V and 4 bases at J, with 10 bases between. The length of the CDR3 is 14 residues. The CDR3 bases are TGTGCCAGCAGCTTAAATCCCGAATCAGATACGCAGTATTTT. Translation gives CASSLNPESDTQYF.

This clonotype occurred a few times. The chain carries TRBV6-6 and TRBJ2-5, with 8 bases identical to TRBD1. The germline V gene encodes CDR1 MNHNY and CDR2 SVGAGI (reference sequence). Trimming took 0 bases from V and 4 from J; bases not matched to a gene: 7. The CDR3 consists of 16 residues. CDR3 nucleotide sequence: TGTGCCAGCAGTTACTCCATCGAACAGGGGGTAGAGACCCAGTACTTC. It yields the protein CASSYSIEQGVETQYF.

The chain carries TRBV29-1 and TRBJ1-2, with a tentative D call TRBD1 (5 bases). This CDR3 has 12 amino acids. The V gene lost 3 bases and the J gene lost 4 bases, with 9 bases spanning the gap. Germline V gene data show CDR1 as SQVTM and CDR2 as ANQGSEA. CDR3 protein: CSVEGGGYGYTF. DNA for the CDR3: TGCAGCGTTGAGGGGGGGGGCTATGGCTACACCTTC. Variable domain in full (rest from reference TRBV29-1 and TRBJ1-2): SAVISQKPSRDICQRGTSLTIQCQVDSQVTMMFWYRQQPGQSLTLIATANQGSEATYESGFVIDKFPISRPNLTFSTLTVSNMSPEDSSIYLCSVEGGGYGYTFGSGTRLTVV.

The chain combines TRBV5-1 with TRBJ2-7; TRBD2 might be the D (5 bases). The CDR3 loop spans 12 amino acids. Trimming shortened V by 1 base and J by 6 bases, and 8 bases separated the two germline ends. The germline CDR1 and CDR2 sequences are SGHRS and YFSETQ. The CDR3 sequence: CASSLYRGEQYF. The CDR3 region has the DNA TGCGCCAGCAGCTTGTATCGGGGCGAGCAGTACTTC.

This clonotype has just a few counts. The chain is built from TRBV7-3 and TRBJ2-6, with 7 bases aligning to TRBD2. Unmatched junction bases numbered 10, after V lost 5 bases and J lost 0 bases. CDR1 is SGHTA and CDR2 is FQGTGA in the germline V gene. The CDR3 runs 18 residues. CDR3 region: CASSPAGGFSSGANVLTF. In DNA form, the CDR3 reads TGTGCCAGCAGCCCCGCCGGGGGGTTCAGCTCTGGGGCCAACGTCCTGACTTTC.

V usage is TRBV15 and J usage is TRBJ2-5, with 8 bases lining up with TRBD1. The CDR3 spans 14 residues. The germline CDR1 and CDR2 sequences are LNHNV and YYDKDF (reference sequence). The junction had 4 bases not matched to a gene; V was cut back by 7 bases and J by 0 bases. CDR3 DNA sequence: TGTGCCACCAAGCAGGACAGGGACCAAGAGACCCAGTACTTC. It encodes CATKQDRDQETQYF.

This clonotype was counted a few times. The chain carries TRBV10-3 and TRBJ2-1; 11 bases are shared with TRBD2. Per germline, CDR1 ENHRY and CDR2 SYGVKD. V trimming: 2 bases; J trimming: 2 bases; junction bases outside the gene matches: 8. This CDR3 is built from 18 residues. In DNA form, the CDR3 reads TGTGCCATCAGTGAGACGGCTAGCGGGGGGCCGACCTACAATGAGCAGTTCTTC. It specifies CAISETASGGPTYNEQFF.

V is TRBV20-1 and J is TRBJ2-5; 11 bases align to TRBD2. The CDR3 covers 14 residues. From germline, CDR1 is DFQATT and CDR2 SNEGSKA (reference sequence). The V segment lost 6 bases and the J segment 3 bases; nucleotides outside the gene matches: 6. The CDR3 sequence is CSAYTTSGKETQYF. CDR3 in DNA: TGCAGTGCCTACACGACTAGCGGGAAAGAGACCCAGTACTTC.

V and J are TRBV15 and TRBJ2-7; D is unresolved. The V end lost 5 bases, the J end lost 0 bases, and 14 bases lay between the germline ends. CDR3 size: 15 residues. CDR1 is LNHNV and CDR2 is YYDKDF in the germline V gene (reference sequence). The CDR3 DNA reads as TGTGCCACCAGCCCCATAAGGGTGAACTCCTACGAGCAGTACTTC. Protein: CATSPIRVNSYEQYF.

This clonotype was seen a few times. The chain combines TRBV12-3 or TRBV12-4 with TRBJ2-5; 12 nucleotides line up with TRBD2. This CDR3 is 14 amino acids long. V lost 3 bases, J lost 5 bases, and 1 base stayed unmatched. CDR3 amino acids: CASSFGLAGETQYF. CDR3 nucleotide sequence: TGTGCCAGCAGTTTCGGACTAGCGGGGGAGACCCAGTACTTC.

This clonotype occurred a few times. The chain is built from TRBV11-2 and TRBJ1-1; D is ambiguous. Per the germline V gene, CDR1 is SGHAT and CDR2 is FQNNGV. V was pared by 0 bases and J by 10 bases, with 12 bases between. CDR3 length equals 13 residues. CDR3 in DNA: TGTGCCAGCAGCTTAGATTTTGCCACTCTAGCTTTCTTT. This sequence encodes CASSLDFATLAFF.

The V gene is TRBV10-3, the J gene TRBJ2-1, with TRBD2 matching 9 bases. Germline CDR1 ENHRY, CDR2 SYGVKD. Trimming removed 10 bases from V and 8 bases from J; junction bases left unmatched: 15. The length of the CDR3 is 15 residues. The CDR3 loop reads CATRTRAGGPYEQFF. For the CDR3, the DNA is TGTGCCACCAGGACCCGGGCGGGAGGGCCCTATGAGCAGTTCTTC.

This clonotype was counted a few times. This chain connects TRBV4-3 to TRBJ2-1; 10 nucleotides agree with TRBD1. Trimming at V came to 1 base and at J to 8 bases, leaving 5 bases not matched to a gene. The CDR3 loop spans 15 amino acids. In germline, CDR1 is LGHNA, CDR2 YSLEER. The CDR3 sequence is CASSQGRQGAHEQFF. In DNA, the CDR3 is TGCGCCAGCAGCCAAGGGAGACAGGGGGCACATGAGCAGTTCTTC.

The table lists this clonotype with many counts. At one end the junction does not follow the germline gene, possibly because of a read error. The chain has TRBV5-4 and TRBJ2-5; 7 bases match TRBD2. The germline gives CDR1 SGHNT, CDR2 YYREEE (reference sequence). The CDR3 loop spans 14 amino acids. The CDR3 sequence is CASSHSGVGETQYF. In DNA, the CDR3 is TGTGCCAGCAGCCACAGCGGGGTGGGAGAGACCCAATACTTC.

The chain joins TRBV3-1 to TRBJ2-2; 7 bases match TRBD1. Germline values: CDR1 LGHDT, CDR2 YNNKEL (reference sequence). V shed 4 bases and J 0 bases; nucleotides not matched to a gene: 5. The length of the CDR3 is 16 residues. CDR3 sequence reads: CASSRRQGTNTGELFF. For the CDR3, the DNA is TGTGCCAGCAGCCGTCGACAGGGAACGAACACCGGGGAGCTGTTTTTT.

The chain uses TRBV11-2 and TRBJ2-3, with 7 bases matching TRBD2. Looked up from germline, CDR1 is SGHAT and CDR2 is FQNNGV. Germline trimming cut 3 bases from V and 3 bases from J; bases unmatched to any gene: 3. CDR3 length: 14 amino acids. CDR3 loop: CASSFWRETDTQYF. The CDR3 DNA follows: TGTGCCAGCAGCTTTTGGCGGGAGACAGATACGCAGTATTTT.

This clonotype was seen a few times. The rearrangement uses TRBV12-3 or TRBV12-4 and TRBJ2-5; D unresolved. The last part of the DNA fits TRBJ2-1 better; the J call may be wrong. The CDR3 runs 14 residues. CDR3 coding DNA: TGTGCCAGCAGTTTTTTAGGTTCAATCAATGAGCAGTTCTTC. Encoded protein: CASSFLGSINEQFF.